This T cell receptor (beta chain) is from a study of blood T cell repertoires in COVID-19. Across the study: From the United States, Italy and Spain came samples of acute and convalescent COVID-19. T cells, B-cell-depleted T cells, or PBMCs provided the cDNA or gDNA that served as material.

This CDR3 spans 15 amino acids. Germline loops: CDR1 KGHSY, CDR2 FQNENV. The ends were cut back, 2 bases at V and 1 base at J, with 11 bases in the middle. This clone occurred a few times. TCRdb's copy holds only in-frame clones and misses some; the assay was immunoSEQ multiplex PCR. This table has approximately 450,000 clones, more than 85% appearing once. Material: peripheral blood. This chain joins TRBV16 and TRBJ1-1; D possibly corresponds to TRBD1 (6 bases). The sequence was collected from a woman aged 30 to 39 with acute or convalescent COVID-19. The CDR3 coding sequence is TGTGCCAGCAGCCAAGCGACAGGCCCGAACACTGAAGCTTTCTTT. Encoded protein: CASSQATGPNTEAFF.